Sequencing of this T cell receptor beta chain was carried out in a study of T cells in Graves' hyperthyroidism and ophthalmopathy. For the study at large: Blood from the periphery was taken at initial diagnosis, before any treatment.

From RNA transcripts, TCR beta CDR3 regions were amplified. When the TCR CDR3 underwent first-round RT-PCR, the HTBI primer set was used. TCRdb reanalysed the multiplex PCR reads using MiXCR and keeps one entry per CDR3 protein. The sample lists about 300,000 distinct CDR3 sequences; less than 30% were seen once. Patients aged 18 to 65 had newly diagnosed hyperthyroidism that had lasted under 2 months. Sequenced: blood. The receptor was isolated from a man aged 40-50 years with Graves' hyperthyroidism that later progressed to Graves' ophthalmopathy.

The DNA for the CDR3 is TGCAGTGCTACGGCCAGTTCCTACGAGCAGTACTTC. Protein sequence: CSATASSYEQYF. The chain is built from TRBV20-1 and TRBJ2-7; D gene unclear. V gave up 4 bases and J gave up 1 base, with 8 bases separating them. The germline gives CDR1 DFQATT, CDR2 SNEGSKA (reference sequence). This CDR3 has 12 residues.